This T cell receptor beta chain was captured in a study of blood T cell repertoires in COVID-19. The table came from immunoSEQ multiplex PCR; TCRdb's copy has only in-frame clones and leaves some out. The data hold under 150,000 clones, with around 87% observed a single time. Sequencing was carried out using peripheral blood. This TCR came from a man aged 50 to 60 with active COVID-19.

The CDR3 region is CASSFSGGARETQYF. CDR3 nucleotides: TGTGCCAGCAGTTTTAGCGGGGGGGCTCGGGAGACCCAGTACTTC. J is TRBJ2-5 and V is TRBV5-4; 11 bases agree with TRBD2. The CDR3 length is 15 residues. CDR1 is SGHNT and CDR2 is YYREEE in the germline V gene (reference sequence). J gave up 5 bases and V 5 bases, and 8 bases lay outside the gene matches.